This T cell receptor (beta chain) was captured by sequencing in a study of regulatory T cells in long-lasting Graves disease. TCR beta libraries were built with iRepertoire HTBI primers and Arm-PCR of CDR3 regions. From the multiplex PCR reads, TCRdb called clonotypes with MiXCR, one entry per CDR3 protein. The sample shows about 470,000 distinct CDR3 sequences, roughly 20% of them seen only once. This sample's time point: persistent/refractory GD, antithyroid drugs over 5 years with positive TRAb. The TCR library used RNA extracted from PBMCs. Per American Thyroid Association guidelines, Graves' disease was diagnosed. Around 9.1 milliliters of peripheral blood were drawn into EDTA tubes. The origin of this receptor is a female donor with Graves disease. The source material was peripheral blood mononuclear cells (PBMCs), sampled when the disease was refractory, from a patient treated with antithyroid drugs.

The CDR3 spells CASSLGGLVVTGELFF. As DNA, the CDR3 is TGCGCCAGCAGCTTGGGGGGACTAGTAGTCACCGGGGAGCTGTTTTTT. The chain uses TRBV5-1 and TRBJ2-2; 8 bases match TRBD2. Germline trimming cut 0 bases from V and 4 bases from J; bases unmatched to any gene: 5. Germline lookup yields CDR1 SGHRS and CDR2 YFSETQ. There are 16 residues in the CDR3.